These 5 T cell receptor beta chains were sequenced from one sample in a study of beta chain features in type 1 diabetes (dated 2018 in TCRdb). The library was built by means of the immunoSEQ multiplex PCR assay. The entire amount of isolated RNA was reverse transcribed using the High Capacity cDNA Reverse Transcription Kit, so the sequenced TCRB transcripts were expressed ones. TCRdb mirrors the immuneACCESS table, restricted to in-frame sequences. Some clones are absent from its copies; in checked studies, under half trace to an unresolved V gene, and the reason for the others is unknown. The sample records hundreds of thousands of clones, about a sixth of which are singletons. 0.02% to 0.025% of the sample goes to the ten largest clones. The sample comprised naive CD4+ T cells from blood. In light of the paper, this sample's cell subset or site label describes: true naive CD4+ T cells. Receptors originate from a woman under 30 in good health.

A few counts support this clone. The chain joins TRBV6-6 to TRBJ2-2; D possibly corresponds to TRBD1 (5 bases). Trimming shortened V by 0 bases and J by 6 bases, and 8 bases separated the two germline ends. Germline lookup yields CDR1 MNHNY and CDR2 SVGAGI (reference sequence). The CDR3 runs to 14 residues. The CDR3 here is CASSYSGLPGELFF. Written as DNA, the CDR3 is TGTGCCAGCAGTTACTCGGGGCTACCCGGGGAGCTGTTTTTT.

V and J are TRBV28 and TRBJ1-2; no reliable D call. Per germline, CDR1 MDHEN and CDR2 SYDVKM. V lost 6 bases to trimming and J lost 2 bases, with 19 bases between them. This CDR3 is built from 16 residues. CDR3 loop: CASSPFPGNLNYGYTF. CDR3 DNA sequence: TGTGCCAGCAGCCCGTTCCCGGGAAACCTAAACTATGGCTACACCTTC.

This clone was counted between two and nine times. This sequence joins TRBV28 and TRBJ2-7; TRBD1 might be the D (6 bases). CDR3 length: 14 residues. Germline-derived CDR1 and CDR2 are MDHEN and SYDVKM. Trimming cost V 5 bases and J 1 base, with 12 bases left between them. As DNA, the CDR3 is TGTGCCAGCAGTCGACAGGCGGTATCCTACGAGCAGTACTTC. This gives the protein CASSRQAVSYEQYF.

The chain recombines TRBV9 with TRBJ1-1; D call uncertain. This CDR3 has 12 amino acids. Germline CDR1 is SGDLS and CDR2 is YYNGEE. With 0 bases removed from V and 5 bases from J, the gap between germline ends came to 5 bases. The CDR3 spells CASSVEGTEAFF. Here the CDR3 DNA reads TGTGCCAGCAGCGTAGAGGGTACTGAAGCTTTCTTT.

This chain's CDR3 is CAISDPTSNQPQHF. In DNA form, the CDR3 reads TGTGCCATCAGTGACCCCACCAGTAATCAGCCCCAGCATTTT. The chain is built from TRBV10-3 and TRBJ1-5; no clear D. V was pared by 3 bases and J by 4 bases, with 10 bases between. Germline V gene data show CDR1 as ENHRY and CDR2 as SYGVKD. This CDR3 contains 14 residues.